The 20 T cell receptor beta chains in this list originate from one sample, sequenced in a study of T and B cells in COVID-19 patients. BIOMED2 TRB-A/B primer pools were used in multiplex TRB PCR. Each CDR3 protein gets one entry after TCRdb re-called the multiplex PCR reads with MiXCR. The repertoire consists of roughly 12,000 distinct CDR3 sequences, with just under 30% occurring once and the leading ten covering 25% to 35%. Blood genomic DNA input for TRB amplification was 250-500 ng. The specimen was blood. The receptor source for this set is a human donor who had recovered from COVID-19.

The genes are TRBV11-3 and TRBJ2-5, with unresolved D. This CDR3 region has 13 residues. Germline CDR1 is SGHNT and CDR2 is YENEEA. The V gene lost 5 bases and the J gene lost 5 bases, with 12 bases spanning the gap. The CDR3 here is CASSPFSLETQYF. CDR3 sequence (DNA): TGTGCCAGCAGCCCCTTCTCCTTGGAGACCCAGTACTTC.

This clonotype was found a few times. As DNA, the CDR3 is TGTGCCAGCAGTACCCGGGACAGCCAAGAGACCCAGTACTTC. Translating gives CASSTRDSQETQYF. The gene calls are TRBV6-2 or TRBV6-3 and TRBJ2-5; TRBD1 matches 7 bases. The CDR3 loop spans 14 amino acids. J was trimmed by 1 base and V by 5 bases; bases with no gene match: 4. The germline V gene has CDR1 MNHEY and CDR2 SVGEGT.

V usage is TRBV5-1 and J usage is TRBJ2-1; 7 nucleotides agree with TRBD2. The CDR3 extends over 15 amino acids. Germline CDR1 is SGHRS and CDR2 is YFSETQ. The V and J ends lost 6 bases and 8 bases, in that order; junction bases with no gene match: 14. The CDR3 spells CASTRTRERIDEQFF. The CDR3 coding sequence is TGCGCCAGCACCAGGACTAGGGAGAGGATCGATGAGCAGTTCTTC.

Ten or more counts support this clonotype. The gene calls are TRBV19 and TRBJ1-2; D gene unclear. Trimming took off 3 bases at V and 0 bases at J, with 8 bases between the two ends. The CDR3 consists of 14 residues. Germline-derived CDR1 and CDR2 are LNHDA and SQIVND (reference sequence). CDR3 nucleotides: TGTGCCAGTAGTATCACGAACTCTAACTATGGCTACACCTTC. Amino acid sequence: CASSITNSNYGYTF.

This clonotype has only a few counts. As DNA, the CDR3 is TGTGCCACCAGTGAATTGGAACAGCCCCAGCATTTT. Its protein is CATSELEQPQHF. The genes are TRBV24-1 and TRBJ1-5; D gene unclear. The CDR3 loop spans 12 amino acids. The ends were cut back, 4 bases at V and 7 bases at J, with 7 bases in the middle. From germline, CDR1 is KGHDR and CDR2 SFDVKD.

The rearrangement uses TRBV20-1 and TRBJ2-3, with 12 bases lining up with TRBD2. Germline lookup yields CDR1 DFQATT and CDR2 SNEGSKA (reference sequence). This CDR3 is 16 amino acids long. The V and J ends lost 0 bases and 3 bases, in that order; junction bases with no gene match: 4. CDR3 bases: TGCAGTGCTAGAGACCCGACTAGCGGGAGAACAGATACGCAGTATTTT. Protein product: CSARDPTSGRTDTQYF.

In this sample, this clonotype turned up a few times. The chain has TRBV6-1 and TRBJ2-7; D is ambiguous. The V end lost 8 bases, the J end lost 0 bases, and 11 bases lay between the germline ends. Germline assignment: CDR1 MNHNS and CDR2 SASEGT. The CDR3 sequence is 13 residues long. The CDR3 region has the DNA TGTGCCAGCGCTGGACGGACCTCCTACGAGCAGTACTTC. This encodes CASAGRTSYEQYF.

The V call is TRBV5-1, the J call TRBJ2-7; no firm D call. CDR1 SGHRS and CDR2 YFSETQ come from the germline V gene. V gave up 4 bases and J gave up 0 bases, with 11 bases separating them. The CDR3 spans 14 residues. CDR3 amino acids: CASSTTGFSYEQYF. Written as DNA, the CDR3 is TGCGCCAGCAGCACGACTGGGTTCTCCTACGAGCAGTACTTC.

By share of the sample, this clonotype is medium-sized. CDR3 residues: CASSVLADSYEQYF. In nucleotides, the CDR3 is TGTGCCAGCAGCGTACTAGCGGATTCCTACGAGCAGTACTTC. The chain joins TRBV27 to TRBJ2-7, with 8 bases fitting TRBD2. The V and J ends lost 6 bases and 1 base, in that order; junction bases with no gene match: 5. CDR3 length: 14 residues. Germline V gives CDR1 MNHEY, CDR2 SMNVEV (reference sequence).

Ten or more counts support this clonotype. The rearrangement uses TRBV24-1 and TRBJ2-3; maybe TRBD1 (6 bases). The CDR3 totals 13 residues. The V and J ends lost 11 bases and 2 bases respectively, with 13 bases between them. Germline V lookup: CDR1 KGHDR, CDR2 SFDVKD. Here the CDR3 reads CASGRGNTDTQYF. For the CDR3, the DNA is TGTGCCAGCGGCAGGGGCAACACAGATACGCAGTATTTT.

In its sample, this clonotype ranks as medium-sized. The V call is TRBV30, the J call TRBJ2-5, with 8 bases aligning to TRBD1. Unmatched junction bases numbered 9, after V lost 3 bases and J lost 3 bases. In germline, CDR1 is GTSNPN, CDR2 SVGIG (reference sequence). CDR3 length equals 15 residues. In DNA, the CDR3 is TGTGCCTGGAGGTCCGGGACAGGTGTAAAAGAGACCCAGTACTTC. Its translation: CAWRSGTGVKETQYF. Full variable domain (missing parts from reference TRBV30 and TRBJ2-5): SQTIHQWPATLVQPVGSPLSLECTVEGTSNPNLYWYRQAAGRGLQLLFYSVGIGQISSEVPQNLSASRPQDRQFILSSKKLLLSDSGFYLCAWRSGTGVKETQYFGPGTRLLVL.

This clonotype is categorized as medium-sized. This chain joins TRBV19 and TRBJ2-2; 9 nucleotides line up with TRBD1. Germline V gene data show CDR1 as LNHDA and CDR2 as SQIVND (reference sequence). Trimming at V came to 7 bases and at J to 5 bases, leaving 11 bases not matched to a gene. The CDR3 runs 16 residues. The CDR3, as DNA: TGTGCCAGTAATAAAGGGGGGACAGGGACAACCGGGGAGCTGTTTTTT. This codes for CASNKGGTGTTGELFF.

This clonotype is classed as medium-sized. The chain recombines TRBV19 with TRBJ2-1; D call uncertain. The CDR3 runs 14 residues. Trimming shortened V by 3 bases and J by 5 bases, and 11 bases separated the two germline ends. Germline CDR1 reads LNHDA; CDR2 reads SQIVND (reference sequence). The CDR3 bases are TGTGCCAGTAGTATCTTCACGGGCGACAATGAGCAGTTCTTC. It encodes CASSIFTGDNEQFF.

This clonotype has more than one count but fewer than ten. V gene TRBV6-6 combines with J gene TRBJ1-1; D might be TRBD1 (6 bases). The CDR3 covers 20 residues. The ends were cut back, 6 bases at V and 5 bases at J, with 34 bases in the middle. Germline V gene data show CDR1 as MNHNY and CDR2 as SVGAGI (reference sequence). CDR3 loop: CASRTGLQFQTPGEGTEAFF. The CDR3 coding sequence is TGTGCCAGCAGGACAGGACTCCAATTCCAAACTCCTGGGGAGGGAACTGAAGCTTTCTTT.

The chain uses TRBV6-4 and TRBJ2-2, with no clear D. Germline V gene sequence: CDR1 MRHNA, CDR2 SNTAGT. This CDR3 comprises 13 residues. The V end was cut by 0 bases, the J end by 8 bases, with 7 bases between. In DNA form, the CDR3 reads TGTGCCAGCAGTGACTCCTCTCGTGGGGAGCTGTTTTTT. Its translation is CASSDSSRGELFF.

In this sample, this clonotype turned up once. The chain uses TRBV18 and TRBJ2-1; 10 positions match TRBD2. CDR1 is KGHSH and CDR2 is LQKENI in the germline V gene. Trimming cost V 10 bases and J 5 bases; bases outside gene matches: 5. This CDR3 is 13 amino acids long. The CDR3 sequence: CATTSGSNNEQFF. CDR3 bases: TGTGCCACGACTAGCGGGTCTAACAATGAGCAGTTCTTC.

This clonotype was seen a handful of times. This chain uses TRBV5-4 with TRBJ1-6; no definite D call. Trimming stripped 0 bases from V and 9 bases from J, with 13 bases between. CDR1 SGHNT and CDR2 YYREEE come from the germline V gene (reference sequence). The CDR3 runs to 15 residues. This CDR3 reads CASSLAATHSSPLHF. CDR3 DNA: TGTGCCAGCAGCTTGGCCGCAACGCACAGTTCACCCCTCCACTTT.

This clonotype is judged medium-sized. This sequence joins TRBV19 and TRBJ2-2; perhaps TRBD1 as D (6 bases). Per the germline V gene, CDR1 is LNHDA and CDR2 is SQIVND (reference sequence). V was trimmed by 6 bases and J by 6 bases, leaving 17 bases between them. CDR3 length equals 15 residues. CDR3 bases: TGTGCCAGTAGCCCCAGCAGGGGCTCATCCGGGGAGCTGTTTTTT. Its protein product is CASSPSRGSSGELFF.

The V and J genes are TRBV7-9 and TRBJ1-2, with a weak D call TRBD1 (6 bases). Germline assignment: CDR1 SEHNR and CDR2 FQNEAQ (reference sequence). The CDR3 consists of 14 residues. V was clipped by 5 bases and J by 8 bases, with 18 bases between them. The CDR3 sequence: CASSQRTTGLGYTF. The CDR3 nucleotides read TGTGCCAGCAGCCAGAGGACTACAGGGCTGGGCTACACCTTC.

This clonotype was observed a handful of times. The rearrangement joins TRBV18 to TRBJ1-2; TRBD1 might be the D (5 bases). The length of the CDR3 is 13 residues. Germline loops: CDR1 KGHSH, CDR2 LQKENI. Trimming pared 7 bases from V and 1 base from J, leaving 10 bases between. CDR3 loop: CASFPDSNYGYTF. As DNA, the CDR3 is TGTGCCAGCTTTCCAGACAGTAACTATGGCTACACCTTC.